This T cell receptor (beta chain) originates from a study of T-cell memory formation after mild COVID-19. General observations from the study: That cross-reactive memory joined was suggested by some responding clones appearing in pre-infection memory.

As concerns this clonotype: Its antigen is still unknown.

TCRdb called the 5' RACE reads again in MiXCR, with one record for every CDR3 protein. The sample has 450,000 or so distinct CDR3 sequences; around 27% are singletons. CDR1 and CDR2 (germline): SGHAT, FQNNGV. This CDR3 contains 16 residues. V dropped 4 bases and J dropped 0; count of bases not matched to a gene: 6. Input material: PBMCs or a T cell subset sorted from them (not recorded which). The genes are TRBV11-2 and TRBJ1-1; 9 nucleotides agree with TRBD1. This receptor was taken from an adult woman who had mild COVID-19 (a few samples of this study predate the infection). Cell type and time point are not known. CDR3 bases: TGTGCCAGCAGCTCCGGGACAGGGATCATGAACACTGAAGCTTTCTTT. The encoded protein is CASSSGTGIMNTEAFF.